A selection of T cell receptor beta chains follows, all from one sample in a study of shared clonotypes between healthy human individuals. TCRdb's table, derived via immunoSEQ multiplex PCR, lists solely in-frame clones and lacks some. The sample holds some 2,000,000 clones, approximately 96% seen once. Sequences were obtained from naive CD4+ T cells sorted from blood. The receptors derive from a man between 18 and 29 years old in good health. The CDR3 runs from the conserved cysteine through the conserved F or W. A D gene is named only where the DNA matches it firmly. Clone size is not always given. Where it is, it says once, few, many or a class for expanded clones.

D gene: -; V gene: TRBV7-9; J gene: TRBJ1-2; clone size: few; CDR3 DNA: TGTGCCAGCAGCAATGACAGATTCCTGGGAGGCTATGGCTACACCTTC; CDR3 protein: CASSNDRFLGGYGYTF
D gene: -; V gene: TRBV4-3; J gene: TRBJ2-7; clone size: -; CDR3 DNA: TGCGCCAGCAGCCAAGACGGGGTTAACTACGAGCAGTACTTC; CDR3 protein: CASSQDGVNYEQYF
D gene: TRBD2; V gene: TRBV11-3; J gene: TRBJ2-1; clone size: -; CDR3 DNA: TGTGCCAGCAGCTTAGGTCCTAGCGGGAGTTGGTCCTACAATGAGCAGTTCTTC; CDR3 protein: CASSLGPSGSWSYNEQFF
D gene: -; V gene: TRBV9; J gene: TRBJ2-2; clone size: -; CDR3 DNA: TGTGCCAGCAGCGCCTCTGGTAGGGTTGGCACCGGGGAGCTGTTTTTT; CDR3 protein: CASSASGRVGTGELFF
D gene: -; V gene: TRBV5-5; J gene: TRBJ1-1; clone size: -; CDR3 DNA: TGTGCCAGCAGCTTGGTACGGGGCGTGAACACTGAAGCTTTCTTT; CDR3 protein: CASSLVRGVNTEAFF
D gene: -; V gene: TRBV2; J gene: TRBJ2-3; clone size: -; CDR3 DNA: TGTGCCAGCAGCGCAGAGGGCTTCACAGATACGCAGTATTTT; CDR3 protein: CASSAEGFTDTQYF
D gene: TRBD2; V gene: TRBV4-3; J gene: TRBJ2-3; clone size: -; CDR3 DNA: TGCGCCAGCAGCCTGGGAGGGGTAGGTGCAGATACGCAGTATTTT; CDR3 protein: CASSLGGVGADTQYF
D gene: -; V gene: TRBV5-8; J gene: TRBJ1-2; clone size: -; CDR3 DNA: TGTGCCAGCAGACGCGCCCCCCCTTCTGACACCTTC; CDR3 protein: CASRRAPPSDTF
D gene: TRBD2; V gene: TRBV5-6; J gene: TRBJ2-5; clone size: -; CDR3 DNA: TGTGCCAGCAGCGGGGGACTAGCGGAGACCCAGTACTTC; CDR3 protein: CASSGGLAETQYF
D gene: -; V gene: TRBV2; J gene: TRBJ2-7; clone size: -; CDR3 DNA: TGTGCCAGCAGTGACTCTCCCGGGCCAACCTACGAGCAGTACTTC; CDR3 protein: CASSDSPGPTYEQYF
D gene: TRBD1; V gene: TRBV4-2; J gene: TRBJ1-5; clone size: -; CDR3 DNA: TGTGCCAGCAGCCACCCTCAGGGGGGCCAGCATTTT; CDR3 protein: CASSHPQGGQHF
D gene: TRBD2; V gene: TRBV18; J gene: TRBJ2-5; clone size: -; CDR3 DNA: TGTGCCAGCTCGACCAGTAACCTAGCGGGAGCTGAGACCCAGTACTTC; CDR3 protein: CASSTSNLAGAETQYF
D gene: -; V gene: TRBV15; J gene: TRBJ1-4; clone size: -; CDR3 DNA: TGTGCCACCAGCAGAGGCCGGGACGTTTCAACTAATGAAAAACTGTTTTTT; CDR3 protein: CATSRGRDVSTNEKLFF
D gene: TRBD2; V gene: TRBV6-5; J gene: TRBJ2-5; clone size: -; CDR3 DNA: TGTGCCAGCAGCCCACTAGCGGGGGGGCAAGAGACCCAGTACTTC; CDR3 protein: CASSPLAGGQETQYF
D gene: -; V gene: TRBV18; J gene: TRBJ2-4; clone size: -; CDR3 DNA: TGTGCCAGCTCACCACTTCAGCAGGGCGTAGTTCAGTACTTC; CDR3 protein: CASSPLQQGVVQYF
D gene: -; V gene: TRBV2; J gene: TRBJ1-1; clone size: -; CDR3 DNA: TGTGCCAGCAGTCGACAGGCGCTGAACACTGAAGCTTTCTTT; CDR3 protein: CASSRQALNTEAFF
D gene: -; V gene: TRBV5-1; J gene: TRBJ2-3; clone size: once; CDR3 DNA: TGCGCCAGCAGCTTGGCGCAGAGAGGAGATACGCAGTATTTT; CDR3 protein: CASSLAQRGDTQYF
D gene: TRBD2; V gene: TRBV18; J gene: TRBJ2-7; clone size: -; CDR3 DNA: TGTGCCAGCTCACCCGGGACTAGCGCCTACGAGCAGTACTTC; CDR3 protein: CASSPGTSAYEQYF
D gene: -; V gene: TRBV18; J gene: TRBJ2-3; clone size: once; CDR3 DNA: TGTGCCAGCTCACCACCGGGAGCTAGCACAGATACGCAGTATTTT; CDR3 protein: CASSPPGASTDTQYF
D gene: -; V gene: TRBV5-1; J gene: TRBJ2-7; clone size: -; CDR3 DNA: TGCGCCAGCAGGGCGGGGGCGTACGAGCAGTACTTC; CDR3 protein: CASRAGAYEQYF
D gene: TRBD1; V gene: TRBV30; J gene: TRBJ1-5; clone size: -; CDR3 DNA: TGTGCCTGTCGGACAGGGTTACCCAATCAGCCCCAGCATTTT; CDR3 protein: CACRTGLPNQPQHF
D gene: TRBD2; V gene: TRBV30; J gene: TRBJ2-3; clone size: -; CDR3 DNA: TGTGCCTGGAGTGTAGAGAGGACTAGCGGGAGGCGAGATACGCAGTATTTT; CDR3 protein: CAWSVERTSGRRDTQYF
D gene: -; V gene: TRBV10-2; J gene: TRBJ1-4; clone size: few; CDR3 DNA: TGCGCCACCCGGGACACTCTTAATGAAAAACTGTTTTTT; CDR3 protein: CATRDTLNEKLFF
D gene: TRBD1; V gene: TRBV10-3; J gene: TRBJ2-7; clone size: -; CDR3 DNA: TGTGCCATCAGTGAGCAGGGGGCTCCCTACGAGCAGTACTTC; CDR3 protein: CAISEQGAPYEQYF
D gene: TRBD2; V gene: TRBV7-3; J gene: TRBJ2-1; clone size: -; CDR3 DNA: TGTGCCAGCAGCTTTGGACTAGCGGGGGTTTATAGTGAGCAGTTCTTC; CDR3 protein: CASSFGLAGVYSEQFF
D gene: -; V gene: TRBV27; J gene: TRBJ2-7; clone size: -; CDR3 DNA: TGTGCCAGCAGGAAGGCTAGCAGCTCCTACGAGCAGTACTTC; CDR3 protein: CASRKASSSYEQYF
D gene: TRBD1; V gene: TRBV7-2; J gene: TRBJ1-2; clone size: -; CDR3 DNA: TGTGCCAGCAGCCCGGACAGGGGTAACTATGGCTACACCTTC; CDR3 protein: CASSPDRGNYGYTF
D gene: -; V gene: TRBV19; J gene: TRBJ1-4; clone size: -; CDR3 DNA: TGTGCCACCTGTGGAAGGGATGAAAAACTGTTTTTT; CDR3 protein: CATCGRDEKLFF
D gene: TRBD2; V gene: TRBV5-1; J gene: TRBJ2-5; clone size: -; CDR3 DNA: TGCGCCAGCAGCTTGGCCTTAGCGGGGAGCCAAGAGACCCAGTACTTC; CDR3 protein: CASSLALAGSQETQYF
D gene: -; V gene: TRBV19; J gene: TRBJ1-2; clone size: -; CDR3 DNA: TGTGCCAGTAGTATCGGGCGGGACTATGGCTACACCTTC; CDR3 protein: CASSIGRDYGYTF
D gene: -; V gene: TRBV9; J gene: TRBJ2-7; clone size: once; CDR3 DNA: TGTGCCAGCAGCGCAGACCTTGACAGCTACTACGAGCAGTACTTC; CDR3 protein: CASSADLDSYYEQYF
D gene: TRBD1; V gene: TRBV9; J gene: TRBJ1-2; clone size: -; CDR3 DNA: TGTGCCAGCAGCGTTAGGTCTGAGGGGGCGGAAGGCTACACCTTC; CDR3 protein: CASSVRSEGAEGYTF
D gene: -; V gene: TRBV5-1; J gene: TRBJ2-7; clone size: -; CDR3 DNA: TGCGCCAGCAGCTTGTGGGGACGGTCTAGCGACGAGCAGTACTTC; CDR3 protein: CASSLWGRSSDEQYF
D gene: -; V gene: TRBV6-1; J gene: TRBJ1-2; clone size: -; CDR3 DNA: TGTGCCAGCAGTGACCCCCGTGGGGACGGCGCCTATGGCTACACCTTC; CDR3 protein: CASSDPRGDGAYGYTF
D gene: TRBD1; V gene: TRBV10-1; J gene: TRBJ2-1; clone size: -; CDR3 DNA: TGCGCCAGCAGTGAGTCCGGACAGGGCTCTTACAATGAGCAGTTCTTC; CDR3 protein: CASSESGQGSYNEQFF
D gene: -; V gene: TRBV5-4; J gene: TRBJ2-4; clone size: -; CDR3 DNA: TGTGCCAGCAGCGTTAGGGACGGTGAAAACATTCAGTACTTC; CDR3 protein: CASSVRDGENIQYF
D gene: -; V gene: TRBV29-1; J gene: TRBJ1-1; clone size: -; CDR3 DNA: TGCAGCGTTGAAGGGGGAAAAGGCGGTGGGAACACTGAAGCTTTCTTT; CDR3 protein: CSVEGGKGGGNTEAFF
D gene: TRBD1; V gene: TRBV2; J gene: TRBJ1-2; clone size: once; CDR3 DNA: TGTGCCAGCAACCAGGACAGGGCTAGCTATGGCTACACCTTC; CDR3 protein: CASNQDRASYGYTF
D gene: TRBD1; V gene: TRBV25-1; J gene: TRBJ2-7; clone size: -; CDR3 DNA: TGTGCCAGCAGTGAATATCGGGGACAGGCCTACGAGCAGTACTTC; CDR3 protein: CASSEYRGQAYEQYF
D gene: TRBD1; V gene: TRBV9; J gene: TRBJ1-5; clone size: -; CDR3 DNA: TGTGCCAGCAGCTCCGGGACAGGCAATCAGCCCCAGCATTTT; CDR3 protein: CASSSGTGNQPQHF
D gene: -; V gene: TRBV21-1; J gene: TRBJ1-6; clone size: -; CDR3 DNA: TGTGCCAGCAGCAAAGGGCCTCGATTAGAGGGGCACCAAAATTCACCCCTCCACTTT; CDR3 protein: CASSKGPRLEGHQNSPLHF
D gene: -; V gene: TRBV10-2; J gene: TRBJ2-3; clone size: -; CDR3 DNA: TGCGCCAGCCAACCAGAAGGGAAAAGAGATACGCAGTATTTT; CDR3 protein: CASQPEGKRDTQYF
D gene: TRBD1; V gene: TRBV5-1; J gene: TRBJ2-7; clone size: -; CDR3 DNA: TGCGCCATCCTGCCCCACCCGGGACAGGGCTCCTACGAGCAGTACTTC; CDR3 protein: CAILPHPGQGSYEQYF
D gene: -; V gene: TRBV14; J gene: TRBJ2-3; clone size: -; CDR3 DNA: TGTGCCAGCAGCCAAGTTGGTGGGGGCACAGATACGCAGTATTTT; CDR3 protein: CASSQVGGGTDTQYF
D gene: TRBD2; V gene: TRBV6-6; J gene: TRBJ2-1; clone size: -; CDR3 DNA: TGTGCCAGCAGTTACTACGGACTAAGCGGGAGCAATGAGCAGTTCTTC; CDR3 protein: CASSYYGLSGSNEQFF
D gene: TRBD1; V gene: TRBV28; J gene: TRBJ1-5; clone size: -; CDR3 DNA: TGTGCCAGCAGGGGACAGGGGGATCGTCAGCCCCAGCATTTT; CDR3 protein: CASRGQGDRQPQHF
D gene: TRBD2; V gene: TRBV7-2; J gene: TRBJ2-2; clone size: -; CDR3 DNA: TGTGCCAGCAGCTTATGGGATTCCGGGACTAGTGGGTCCACCGGGGAGCTGTTTTTT; CDR3 protein: CASSLWDSGTSGSTGELFF
D gene: -; V gene: TRBV11-2; J gene: TRBJ1-6; clone size: -; CDR3 DNA: TGTGCCGGCTCTCGACAGGAGAATTCACCCCTCCACTTT; CDR3 protein: CAGSRQENSPLHF
D gene: TRBD1; V gene: TRBV4-1; J gene: TRBJ1-5; clone size: -; CDR3 DNA: TGCGCCAGCAGCCAAGCCCCGGTTAGGGACAGATATCAGCCCCAGCATTTT; CDR3 protein: CASSQAPVRDRYQPQHF
D gene: -; V gene: TRBV25-1; J gene: TRBJ1-5; clone size: -; CDR3 DNA: TGTGCCAGCAGTAGCGGTACGGGTCAGCCCCAGCATTTT; CDR3 protein: CASSSGTGQPQHF
D gene: -; V gene: TRBV5-4; J gene: TRBJ2-5; clone size: -; CDR3 DNA: TGTGCCAGCAGCTTGTTCGCTTTTGAGACCCAGTACTTC; CDR3 protein: CASSLFAFETQYF
D gene: -; V gene: TRBV10-3; J gene: TRBJ1-1; clone size: -; CDR3 DNA: TGTGCCATCAGTCGGACAGAGAACACTGAAGCTTTCTTT; CDR3 protein: CAISRTENTEAFF
D gene: -; V gene: TRBV6-1; J gene: TRBJ1-3; clone size: -; CDR3 DNA: TGTGCCAGCACCCGAGGAGGCACCATATATTTT; CDR3 protein: CASTRGGTIYF
D gene: -; V gene: TRBV7-2; J gene: TRBJ2-7; clone size: -; CDR3 DNA: TGTGCCAGCAGCCTCGACTTCAACGAGCAGTACTTC; CDR3 protein: CASSLDFNEQYF